The 20 T cell receptor beta chains below come from one sample, sequenced in a study of CD8 T cells in ankylosing spondylitis. In TCRdb, the 5' RACE reads were re-called with MiXCR into one record per CDR3 protein. The sample records about 320,000 distinct CDR3 sequences, roughly 12% being singletons. Sequenced material: blood, either unsorted or a sorted T cell fraction (not recorded which). The receptors shown here come from a female donor with ankylosing spondylitis or in good health (not recorded which).

There are many counts of this clonotype. V is TRBV9 and J is TRBJ2-1, with 11 bases lining up with TRBD2. V lost 3 bases, J lost 4 bases, and 3 bases stayed unmatched. Germline CDR1 is SGDLS and CDR2 is YYNGEE. The CDR3 totals 15 residues. The CDR3 DNA reads as TGTGCCAGCAGCGGTACTAGCGGGGGTTACAATGAGCAGTTCTTC. The encoded protein is CASSGTSGGYNEQFF.

In this sample, this clonotype turned up a few times. The chain couples TRBV7-9 to TRBJ1-1; D gene ambiguous. This CDR3 is 13 amino acids long. The V gene's germline CDR1 is SEHNR and CDR2 FQNEAQ (reference sequence). Between the trimmed V and J ends, which lost 4 bases and 2 bases, there was a span of 8 bases. CDR3 in amino acids: CASSSRENTEAFF. The CDR3 DNA follows: TGTGCCAGCAGCTCACGGGAAAACACTGAAGCTTTCTTT.

Comment on this clonotype: A read error may explain this, as a much larger clone is one base away. The V and J genes are TRBV20-1 and TRBJ2-3; 10 bases agree with TRBD1. The CDR3 is 15 amino acids. The germline V gene has CDR1 DFQATT and CDR2 SNEGSKA (reference sequence). The J segment lost 7 bases and the V segment lost 3 bases, leaving 10 bases of the junction unmatched. The CDR3 here is CSASRQGAVSNTQYF. CDR3 DNA sequence: TGCAGTGCTAGTAGACAGGGGGCAGTTTCAAATACGCAGTATTTT.

At least ten counts were recorded for this clonotype. The chain combines TRBV6-5 with TRBJ2-5; no definite D call. The V gene's germline CDR1 is MNHEY and CDR2 SVGAGI. V was trimmed by 5 bases and J by 2 bases, leaving 15 bases between them. The CDR3 runs 15 residues. In DNA form, the CDR3 reads TGTGCCAGCAGTCCCTCGGGCAGTGGTCAAGAGACCCAGTACTTC. Amino acid sequence: CASSPSGSGQETQYF.

This clonotype was detected only a few times. V gene TRBV7-8 combines with J gene TRBJ1-1; D is perhaps TRBD1 (6 bases). CDR3 size: 13 residues. Between the trimmed V and J ends, which lost 3 bases and 7 bases, there was a span of 12 bases. Germline CDR1 is SGHVS and CDR2 is FQNEAQ. CDR3 sequence (DNA): TGTGCCAGCAGCTTGAAGCAGGGGCTTGAAGCTTTCTTT. As protein: CASSLKQGLEAFF.

This clonotype was observed at least ten times. The V call is TRBV5-5, the J call TRBJ2-7, with D unresolved. CDR3 length: 14 amino acids. Germline CDR1 reads SGHKS; CDR2 reads YYEKEE (reference sequence). V gave up 0 bases and J gave up 4 bases, with 11 bases separating them. CDR3: CASSLEAEKYEQYF. The CDR3 DNA is TGTGCCAGCAGCTTGGAGGCGGAGAAATACGAGCAGTACTTC.

Ten or more counts support this clonotype. The chain carries TRBV28 and TRBJ1-2, with TRBD1 as a possible D gene (5 bases). Trimming took off 6 bases at V and 5 bases at J, with 22 bases between the two ends. CDR3 length: 16 amino acids. Germline values: CDR1 MDHEN, CDR2 SYDVKM. DNA for the CDR3: TGTGCCAGCAGCCAATACGGGGACGTTGGAAATTATGGCTACACCTTC. As protein: CASSQYGDVGNYGYTF.

At least ten counts were recorded for this clonotype. J is TRBJ2-3 and V is TRBV28; possibly TRBD1 or TRBD2 for D (7 bases each). The CDR3 runs to 14 residues. Trimming left V 11 bases short and J 2 bases short, with 17 bases between. CDR1 and CDR2 from the germline V gene are MDHEN and SYDVKM. The CDR3 DNA follows: TGTGCCCCCCAGGGGGGGGGGCACACAGATACGCAGTATTTT. This translates into CAPQGGGHTDTQYF.

This clonotype was counted between two and nine times. This sequence joins TRBV20-1 and TRBJ1-5; D uncertain. This CDR3 contains 15 residues. V lost 3 bases and J 2 bases, leaving 14 bases between the germline ends. Germline assignment: CDR1 DFQATT and CDR2 SNEGSKA (reference sequence). The DNA of the CDR3 is TGCAGTGCTAGGATCCGGGCTGTGGGCAATCAGCCCCAGCATTTT. Residues: CSARIRAVGNQPQHF.

The V gene is TRBV5-1, the J gene TRBJ2-1, with 7 bases matching TRBD2. This CDR3 comprises 15 residues. The germline V gene has CDR1 SGHRS and CDR2 YFSETQ. J was trimmed by 6 bases and V by 4 bases; bases with no gene match: 10. CDR3 nucleotide sequence: TGCGCCAGCAGCCCCGGGCTCCGCGGGAGCAATGAGCAGTTCTTC. This encodes CASSPGLRGSNEQFF.

This clonotype has at least ten counts. The rearrangement uses TRBV29-1 and TRBJ2-1; perhaps TRBD1 as D (5 bases). CDR1 and CDR2 from the germline V gene are SQVTM and ANQGSEA. The length of the CDR3 is 11 residues. The V end was cut by 2 bases, the J end by 14 bases, with 13 bases between. CDR3 nucleotides: TGCAGCGTTGAATTTGGGGCAGGGAAGTTCTTC. It is translated as CSVEFGAGKFF.

This rearrangement joins TRBV5-1 to TRBJ2-7; possibly TRBD2 for D (6 bases). CDR1 is SGHRS and CDR2 is YFSETQ in the germline V gene. Trimming shortened V by 0 bases and J by 7 bases, and 14 bases separated the two germline ends. The CDR3 covers 14 residues. CDR3 nucleotides: TGCGCCAGCAGCTTGGCCGGGAGTCAGGTGGAGCAGTACTTC. This translates into CASSLAGSQVEQYF.

By share, this clonotype ranks as medium-sized. The chain is built from TRBV7-2 and TRBJ2-2; a possible D gene is TRBD2 (5 bases). V lost 5 bases and J lost 4, with 8 bases in between. The CDR3 loop spans 13 amino acids. CDR1 and CDR2 (germline): SGHTA, FQGNSA. CDR3 nucleotides: TGTGCCAGCAGCACCGGGATCACCGGGGAGCTGTTTTTT. Translated: CASSTGITGELFF. Based on the CDR3 plus reference TRBV7-2 and TRBJ2-2, the full variable domain is GAGVSQSPSNKVTEKGKDVELRCDPISGHTALYWYRQSLGQGLEFLIYFQGNSAPDKSGLPSDRFSAERTGGSVSTLTIQRTQQEDSAVYLCASSTGITGELFFGEGSRLTVL.

This clonotype has at least ten counts. The chain uses TRBV20-1 and TRBJ2-1, with D tentatively TRBD2 (7 bases). V was shortened by 6 bases and J by 0 bases, with 18 bases between the two germline ends. CDR3 length: 16 residues. The germline CDR1 and CDR2 sequences are DFQATT and SNEGSKA (reference sequence). CDR3 loop: CSARGASGISYNEQFF. In nucleotides, the CDR3 is TGCAGTGCCCGGGGGGCTAGCGGAATCTCCTACAATGAGCAGTTCTTC.

This clonotype has at least ten counts. The V call is TRBV20-1, the J call TRBJ1-5; D gene uncertain. The CDR3 is made up of 12 amino acids. The ends were cut back, 5 bases at V and 7 bases at J, with 12 bases in the middle. CDR1 and CDR2 (germline): DFQATT, SNEGSKA (reference sequence). The CDR3 is CSAPHEAQPQHF. CDR3 DNA sequence: TGCAGTGCTCCCCACGAGGCCCAGCCCCAGCATTTT.

In this sample, this clonotype turned up many times. The chain couples TRBV28 to TRBJ1-2; D unresolved. Trimming removed 2 bases at V and 5 bases at J, with 9 bases between. CDR3 size: 13 residues. CDR1 is MDHEN, CDR2 SYDVKM, per germline. CDR3 region: CASSLRLMYGYTF. The CDR3 nucleotides read TGTGCCAGCAGTTTACGGCTGATGTATGGCTACACCTTC.

This clonotype has a count of ten or more. The chain uses TRBV5-1 and TRBJ2-5; D possibly corresponds to TRBD2 (5 bases). This CDR3 has 15 residues. With 2 bases removed from V and 2 bases from J, the gap between germline ends came to 13 bases. CDR1 is SGHRS, CDR2 YFSETQ, per germline. CDR3 sequence (DNA): TGCGCCAGCAGCTTTGGACCGACTATTCAAGAGACCCAGTACTTC. It encodes CASSFGPTIQETQYF. The entire variable domain, with the rest obtained from reference TRBV5-1 and TRBJ2-5, is as follows: KAGVTQTPRYLIKTRGQQVTLSCSPISGHRSVSWYQQTPGQGLQFLFEYFSETQRNKGNFPGRFSGRQFSNSRSEMNVSTLELGDSALYLCASSFGPTIQETQYFGPGTRLLVL.

This clonotype has at least ten counts. The chain has TRBV4-3 and TRBJ2-3; D call uncertain. Trimming cost V 0 bases and J 4 bases, with 8 bases left between them. The germline V gene encodes CDR1 LGHNA and CDR2 YSLEER. The CDR3 is made up of 14 amino acids. CDR3 amino acids: CASSQEGPADTQYF. In nucleotides, the CDR3 is TGCGCCAGCAGCCAAGAGGGTCCGGCAGATACGCAGTATTTT.

This clonotype was picked up many times. J is TRBJ2-7 and V is TRBV20-1; D remains ambiguous. The CDR3 runs 12 residues. Germline CDR1 and CDR2: DFQATT and SNEGSKA (reference sequence). The V end lost 3 bases, the J end lost 3 bases, and 9 bases lay between the germline ends. CDR3 sequence (DNA): TGCAGTGCTAGTACAGACAACTACGAGCAGTACTTC. Translating it yields CSASTDNYEQYF.

This clonotype occurred many times. The chain couples TRBV27 to TRBJ1-5; a possible D gene is TRBD1 (5 bases). V shed 6 bases and J shed 2 bases, with 11 bases lying between them. Per the germline V gene, CDR1 is MNHEY and CDR2 is SMNVEV (reference sequence). The CDR3 has 14 residues. CDR3 nucleotide sequence: TGTGCCAGCAGACCTGGGGGGGGCAATCAGCCCCAGCATTTT. Amino acid sequence: CASRPGGGNQPQHF.